This TCR beta chain comes out of a study of T-cell reconstitution after alpha-beta-depleted transplantation in children. Regarding the study as a whole: Several hundred rapidly expanded clones from non-depleted graft cells reportedly supplied alpha-beta T cells about two months post-transplant. From newly produced T cells came most of the T-cell counts and diversity one year after transplant. It was surviving recipient T cells and thymic progenitors that gave some patients high TCRbeta diversity at day 60.

Preparing the TCRbeta library involved the use of unique molecular identifiers. TCRdb independently ran MiXCR on the PCR reads; one entry per CDR3 protein. The sample gives a few hundred thousand distinct CDR3 sequences, 5.5% to 7% of which show up once; roughly 6% is in the top ten. This clonotype has only a few counts. Its antigen is as yet unknown. V lost 2 bases to trimming and J lost 2 bases; unmatched junction nucleotides: 4. The CDR3 has 16 residues. Germline V gene sequence: CDR1 SGHRS, CDR2 YFSETQ. The V gene is TRBV5-1, the J gene TRBJ2-3; 11 bases line up with TRBD2. Sequencing used PBMCs, obtained before TCRalphabeta/CD19-depleted stem cell transplant. The receptor was derived from a boy younger than 10 with acute lymphoblastic leukemia, due to receive a stem cell transplant. The chain's CDR3 is CASSLSSGGITDTQYF. The CDR3 nucleotides are TGCGCCAGCAGCTTATCTAGCGGGGGGATCACAGATACGCAGTATTTT.